The rows below give T cell receptor beta chains drawn from one sample of a study of OX40 agonist ivuxolimab in advanced cancers. The assay was immunoSEQ multiplex PCR, and TCRdb's table has in-frame clones only and misses some. The data contain fewer than 40,000 clones, 75% to 90% of them singletons. The sample here was CD4+ or CD8+ T cells sorted from blood, taken in a trial of the OX40 agonist ivuxolimab. Source of these receptors: an adult with an advanced solid tumor such as melanoma, head and neck, liver or kidney cancer. Both conserved end residues are part of each CDR3. A clone size is listed for some rows: how often the clone was seen (once, few, many), or a class if it is expanded.

-,TRBV28,CASLGTGEGGYTF
-,TRBV5-8,CASSLRGRVDGYTF
-,TRBV29-1,CSVEGATYEQYF
-,TRBV27,CASNLRGSDGAFF
-,TRBV2,CASSEARPGPSYEQYF
-,TRBV7-9,CASSRTSGLKSDTQYF
-,TRBV15,CATSRPRSSYNEQFF
-,TRBV19,CASRRDSYTEAFF
-,TRBV7-6,CASSLETSTDTQYF
-,TRBV4-3,CASSQVATGASYNEQFF
-,TRBV11-3,CASSFKPLEQFF
-,TRBV6-5,CAAGPYEQYF
-,TRBV5-8,CASSLASLGNEQFF
-,TRBV4-2,CASSLKTSGGTGELFF
-,TRBV5-5,CASTPGVVWTGELFF
-,TRBV13,CASSYSSDNEQFF
-,TRBV10-3,CAISEYSGANVLTF
-,TRBV11-2,CASSSRGGTAYGYTF
few,TRBV5-1,CASTLGPGGQPQHF
-,TRBV19,CASMHGGNQPQHF
-,TRBV10-1,CASSESKTGIPYNEQFF
-,TRBV7-9,CASSPPGQGSYNEQFF
medium-sized,TRBV19,CASMWGGNQPQHF
medium-sized,TRBV25-1,CASSAGTAYGYTF
once,TRBV28,CASSSRTGGHEQYF
-,TRBV9,CASSVGTQGLNGYTF
-,TRBV11-3,CASSSPFFWDQPQHF
-,TRBV6-1,CAVWRGFGATEAFF
-,TRBV5-1,CASSSGPDKEQFF
-,TRBV29-1,CSVLGWANEKLFF
-,TRBV7-2,CASSSSPTANTEAFF
-,TRBV10-3,CAITGTGSSSGNTIYF
-,TRBV2,CASSGQPVRPQHF
few,TRBV18,CASSVGEGNEAFF
once,TRBV6-1,CASSSAMISGNTIYF
-,TRBV21-1,CASRTGKGTEAFF
-,TRBV9,CASSVDSYNEQFF
-,TRBV29-1,CSPHHAFGSPRTDTQYF
-,TRBV7-9,CASSPSYEQYF
-,TRBV18,CASSPLAGEIIETQYF
-,TRBV28,CASRFTGTGVPYEQYF
few,TRBV29-1,CSVEDRTSDYEQYF
-,TRBV4-3,CASSQVGSRAPYNEQFF
-,TRBV7-3,CASSPTDSNDEQYF
few,TRBV18,CASSPGANTGELFF